These 18 T cell receptor beta chains were sequenced from one sample in a study of molecular identifiers for immune sequencing clone quantification. MiXCR, applied by TCRdb to the PCR reads, yields one record per CDR3 protein. The sample records a few hundred thousand distinct CDR3 sequences, roughly 24% being singletons. The specimen was naive CD8+ T cells from blood, with Jurkat cell RNA spiked in. The subset denotes: FACS-sorted CD8+CD4-CCR7+CD45RA+ naive T cells. The source is a human donor in good health. Some libraries in this study had Jurkat cell RNA spiked in.

The sample holds many counts of this clonotype. This sequence joins TRBV12-3 or TRBV12-4 and TRBJ2-7; D uncertain. The CDR3 loop spans 14 amino acids. V was trimmed by 3 bases and J by 0 bases, leaving 9 bases between them. CDR3 sequence reads: CASSFTESSYEQYF. CDR3 in DNA: TGTGCCAGCAGTTTTACGGAGAGCTCCTACGAGCAGTACTTC.

With regard to this clonotype: A read error may be the cause here, since a much bigger clone is one base away. J is TRBJ2-7 and V is TRBV5-1, with 9 bases fitting TRBD1. The CDR3 contains 14 residues. J lost 6 bases, V lost 4 bases, and 8 bases had no gene match. Germline loops: CDR1 SGHRS, CDR2 YFSETQ. The CDR3 DNA sequence: TGCGCCAGCAGCGCGCGGGACAGGGTAAGCGAGCAGTACTTC. Translated, it gives CASSARDRVSEQYF. Full variable domain (missing parts from reference TRBV5-1 and TRBJ2-7): KAGVTQTPRYLIKTRGQQVTLSCSPISGHRSVSWYQQTPGQGLQFLFEYFSETQRNKGNFPGRFSGRQFSNSRSEMNVSTLELGDSALYLCASSARDRVSEQYFGPGTRLTVT.

A remark on this clonotype: Its ends do not fully match the called genes, so a read error is possible. The chain couples TRBV7-9 to TRBJ2-5, with TRBD2 matching over 9 bases. In germline, CDR1 is SEHNR, CDR2 FQNEAQ (reference sequence). The CDR3 loop spans 16 amino acids. CDR3 sequence reads: CASSLLAGPPQEPQYF. The CDR3 DNA sequence: TGTGCCAGCAGCTTACTAGCGGGGCCTCCCCAAGAGCCCCAGTACTTC.

The table lists this clonotype with many counts. The CDR3 is CSVEARTGELFF. CDR3 nucleotide sequence: TGCAGCGTTGAGGCCAGGACCGGGGAGCTGTTTTTT. The rearrangement links TRBV29-1 to TRBJ2-2, with D uncertain. This CDR3 spans 12 amino acids. Trimming removed 3 bases at V and 5 bases at J, with 7 bases between. CDR1 SQVTM and CDR2 ANQGSEA come from the germline V gene.

This clonotype was seen a handful of times. The V gene is TRBV4-2, the J gene TRBJ2-3, with TRBD2 matching over 11 bases. The trim removed 4 bases at V and 0 bases at J, leaving 9 bases unmatched. This CDR3 has 18 residues. Germline V gene lookup returns CDR1 LGHNA and CDR2 YNFKEQ. The CDR3 region has the DNA TGTGCCAGCAGCCCAGGGCTAGCGGGAGGAACTAGCACAGATACGCAGTATTTT. It codes for CASSPGLAGGTSTDTQYF.

The chain employs TRBV7-9 and TRBJ2-2; 7 nucleotides line up with TRBD2. The CDR3 is made up of 15 amino acids. V lost 2 bases and J lost 1; bases outside the gene matches: 1. The germline V gene encodes CDR1 SEHNR and CDR2 FQNEAQ (reference sequence). The CDR3, as DNA: TGTGCCAGCAGCTTAACTAGCGTGAACACCGGGGAGCTGTTTTTT. Protein: CASSLTSVNTGELFF. Based on the CDR3 plus reference TRBV7-9 and TRBJ2-2, the full variable domain is DTGVSQNPRHKITKRGQNVTFRCDPISEHNRLYWYRQTLGQGPEFLTYFQNEAQLEKSRLLSDRFSAERPKGSFSTLEIQRTEQGDSAMYLCASSLTSVNTGELFFGEGSRLTVL.

In this sample, this clonotype turned up many times. This rearrangement joins TRBV7-2 to TRBJ2-7; weak D call: TRBD1 (6 bases). V lost 2 bases and J 3 bases, leaving 14 bases between the germline ends. The CDR3 is made up of 15 amino acids. The germline CDR1 and CDR2 sequences are SGHTA and FQGNSA. The CDR3 DNA reads as TGTGCCAGCAGCTTATCTGGGGGCGGCTTCTACGAGCAGTACTTC. This sequence encodes CASSLSGGGFYEQYF.

This clonotype was detected many times. The chain employs TRBV4-2 and TRBJ2-7; D may match TRBD1 or TRBD2 (5 bases each). The ends were cut back, 2 bases at V and 3 bases at J, with 14 bases in the middle. The CDR3 length is 15 residues. CDR1 and CDR2 from the germline V gene are LGHNA and YNFKEQ. The CDR3 reads CASSQFEGRGYEQYF. DNA of the CDR3: TGTGCCAGCAGCCAATTCGAGGGACGAGGCTACGAGCAGTACTTC.

The gene calls are TRBV4-1 and TRBJ2-7; weak D call: TRBD2 (5 bases). Germline CDR1 is MGHRA and CDR2 is YSYEKL. Trimming cost V 3 bases and J 3 bases, with 9 bases left between them. The CDR3 consists of 13 residues. The DNA for the CDR3 is TGCGCCAGCAGCCAGCTGGAGGACTACGAGCAGTACTTC. Protein product: CASSQLEDYEQYF.

This clonotype turned up a few times. CDR3 nucleotides: TGTGCCAGTAGTCGTGTCTGGAACACCGGGGAGCTGTTTTTT. Residues: CASSRVWNTGELFF. The V gene is TRBV19, the J gene TRBJ2-2; D not certain. CDR1 and CDR2 (germline): LNHDA, SQIVND (reference sequence). The CDR3 has 14 residues. V lost 5 bases to trimming and J lost 1 base, with 8 bases between them.

As for this clonotype: The junction departs from the called germline gene at one end, perhaps through a read error. V and J are TRBV15 and TRBJ2-7; 7 positions match TRBD2. CDR1 LNHNV and CDR2 YYDKDF come from the germline V gene (reference sequence). This CDR3 comprises 16 residues. In nucleotides, the CDR3 is TGTGCCACCGGCAGAGTGCCCCGGGAGGACGTCCACGAGCAGTACTTC. Amino acids: CATGRVPREDVHEQYF.

The genes are TRBV2 and TRBJ2-3, with 10 bases lining up with TRBD1. The junction had 2 bases not matched to a gene; V was cut back by 3 bases and J by 2 bases. CDR3 length equals 15 residues. The germline CDR1 and CDR2 sequences are SNHLY and FYNNEI. CDR3 nucleotides: TGTGCCAGCAGTGAGGGACAGGGGATCACAGATACGCAGTATTTT. This gives the protein CASSEGQGITDTQYF. Variable domain in full (rest from reference TRBV2 and TRBJ2-3): EPEVTQTPSHQVTQMGQEVILRCVPISNHLYFYWYRQILGQKVEFLVSFYNNEISEKSEIFDDQFSVERPDGSNFTLKIRSTKLEDSAMYFCASSEGQGITDTQYFGPGTRLTVL.

Points on this clonotype: This sequence may be a read error, since a much larger clone differs from it by one base. It is likely a read error, because the conserved phenylalanine at the end of the CDR3 is missing. The chain has TRBV5-1 and TRBJ2-3; 12 nucleotides match TRBD2. The trim removed 3 bases at V and 3 bases at J, leaving 8 bases unmatched. The germline V gene has CDR1 SGHRS and CDR2 YFSETQ. CDR3 length: 17 amino acids. The DNA of the CDR3 is TGCGCCAGCAGCTGGAACCTAGCGGGAGGGCCGACAGATACGCAGTATCTT. This codes for CASSWNLAGGPTDTQYL.

The gene calls are TRBV5-1 and TRBJ2-7; tentative D call: TRBD1 (6 bases). This CDR3 region has 17 residues. Germline CDR1 reads SGHRS; CDR2 reads YFSETQ. V lost 1 base to trimming and J lost 1 base, with 18 bases between them. The CDR3 region has the DNA TGCGCCAGCAGCTTGTTTTATCGGACAGCCCAATCCTACGAGCAGTACTTC. Protein product: CASSLFYRTAQSYEQYF.

The chain is built from TRBV18 and TRBJ2-5; 7 positions agree with TRBD2. The CDR3 runs to 15 residues. CDR1 and CDR2 from the germline V gene are KGHSH and LQKENI. Trimming removed 6 bases from V and 3 bases from J; junction bases left unmatched: 10. The CDR3 nucleotides read TGTGCCAGCTCGGCTAGCCTCGGACTAGAAGAGACCCAGTACTTC. Translation: CASSASLGLEETQYF.

V and J are TRBV7-6 and TRBJ2-3, with a weak D call TRBD2 (5 bases). From germline, CDR1 is SGHVS and CDR2 FNYEAQ. This CDR3 has 17 residues. V lost 11 bases and J lost 8, with 32 bases in between. The CDR3 DNA is TGTGCCGGCGGCTTTGACGTCCCAACGGGGTTCGCGGCTACGCAGTATTTT. This codes for CAGGFDVPTGFAATQYF.

The chain joins TRBV2 to TRBJ2-5; 12 positions agree with TRBD2. CDR3 length: 22 amino acids. The V segment lost 8 bases and the J segment 3 bases; nucleotides outside the gene matches: 28. Germline V gene data show CDR1 as SNHLY and CDR2 as FYNNEI. This CDR3 is CASAALRTSGVAPSPLKETQYF. CDR3 DNA sequence: TGTGCCAGCGCAGCACTTAGGACTAGCGGGGTTGCCCCGAGTCCCCTCAAAGAGACCCAGTACTTC.

On this clonotype: This may be a read error, as it is one base from a much larger clone. The chain recombines TRBV9 with TRBJ2-3; D ambiguous. Germline V gene data show CDR1 as SGDLS and CDR2 as YYNGEE. This CDR3 is built from 15 residues. The CDR3 is CAGSVYETISDTQYF. The CDR3 DNA reads TGTGCCGGCAGCGTATACGAGACGATTTCAGATACGCAGTATTTT.